The 3 T cell receptor beta chains given below trace back to one sample, sequenced in a study of blood T cell repertoires in COVID-19. Only in-frame clones appear in the TCRdb table, and some are missing; sequencing was by immunoSEQ multiplex PCR. The sample comprises 400,000 or so clones, roughly 90% of which are singletons, and roughly 0.76% rests with the top ten. The sequencing sample was made of peripheral blood. These receptors were taken from a man aged 18 to 29 with COVID-19, enrolled during active disease.

The gene calls are TRBV5-1 and TRBJ1-2; TRBD1 might be the D (5 bases). Germline values: CDR1 SGHRS, CDR2 YFSETQ. The length of the CDR3 is 16 residues. The V end lost 3 bases, the J end lost 5 bases, and 20 bases lay between the germline ends. In DNA, the CDR3 is TGCGCCAGCAGCTCGGACATCCACCAGACCTCTTATGGCTACACCTTC. Its protein product is CASSSDIHQTSYGYTF.

CDR3 DNA: TGTGCCAGCAGCTTAAACCCAGCGGGGAACACCGGGGAGCTGTTTTTT. Translated, it gives CASSLNPAGNTGELFF. This chain uses TRBV7-3 with TRBJ2-2, with D maybe TRBD2 (6 bases). V was shortened by 1 base and J by 1 base, with 10 bases between the two germline ends. Germline V gene lookup returns CDR1 SGHTA and CDR2 FQGTGA. This CDR3 has 16 residues.

The J gene is TRBJ2-7, the V gene TRBV6-5, with 10 nucleotides matching TRBD2. Germline V gives CDR1 MNHEY, CDR2 SVGAGI. This CDR3 is 13 amino acids long. V lost 10 bases and J lost 7; bases outside the gene matches: 10. The CDR3 nucleotides are TGTGCCACCAGGGCTAGCGGGAGTTTTGAGCAGTACTTC. It specifies CATRASGSFEQYF.